A selection of T cell receptor beta chains follows, all from one sample in a study of beta chain features in type 1 diabetes. Sequencing was performed with immunoSEQ multiplex PCR; in TCRdb, only in-frame clones are kept and a portion is missing. The sample carries around 160,000 clones, nearly 50% recorded once. Sequenced material: Tregs from blood. The origin of the receptors is a man aged 18 to 29 in good health. The CDR3 runs from the conserved cysteine through the conserved F or W. The order of the fields is J gene, V gene, CDR3 protein.

NA | TRBV20-1 | CSPTEAYEQYF
TRBJ2-7 | TRBV28 | CASRDRESGGSYEQYF
TRBJ2-3 | TRBV5-1 | CASSFAGGASPQYF
TRBJ2-3 | TRBV18 | CASSPPVAYRSTDTQYF
TRBJ2-1 | TRBV25-1 | CASRRLAGYEQFF
TRBJ2-3 | TRBV9 | CASSVGVVSTDTQYF
TRBJ2-5 | TRBV29-1 | CSVDLGQGETQYF
TRBJ2-7 | TRBV4-2 | CASSQDSMVAGVYEQYF
TRBJ2-5 | TRBV6-1 | CASSWAGGRETQYF
TRBJ2-7 | TRBV30 | CAWTHWAGPSYEQYF
NA | TRBV27 | CASSLKGSSYEQYF
TRBJ1-1 | TRBV11-2 | CASSLAGGGTEAFF
TRBJ2-4 | TRBV5-4 | CASSLARGAKNIQYF
TRBJ2-7 | TRBV7-2 | CASSSYGTAPIEQYF
TRBJ1-6 | TRBV11-1 | CASSLGIGGNSPLHF
TRBJ2-7 | TRBV4-3 | CASSQAYGGGSEQYF
TRBJ2-5 | TRBV4-2 | CASSQVPIAGQETQYF
TRBJ2-3 | TRBV5-5 | CASSWAADTQYF
TRBJ2-1 | TRBV9 | CASSVPGLAGGNEQFF
TRBJ1-1 | TRBV30 | CAWSRTTSTEAFF
TRBJ2-5 | TRBV5-1 | CASSWNVGRGYQETQYF
TRBJ2-7 | TRBV27 | CASSTRDRGLREQYF
TRBJ2-7 | TRBV9 | CASSVDGRPSYEQYF
TRBJ2-5 | TRBV4-3 | CASSQVGVDGETQYF
TRBJ2-7 | TRBV18 | CASSPGQAEQYF
TRBJ2-3 | TRBV5-1 | CASSLEDRGGTDTQYF
TRBJ2-7 | TRBV28 | CASSLPPGGDDPYEQYF
TRBJ2-6 | TRBV28 | CASTEDRAGANVLTF
TRBJ1-6 | TRBV30 | CAWSYRASPLHF
TRBJ2-1 | TRBV4-2 | CASSQDWAGGLSEQFF
TRBJ2-7 | TRBV2 | CASSEWAGGNEQYF
TRBJ2-2 | TRBV5-5 | CASSLARSGYTGELFF
TRBJ1-2 | TRBV7-2 | CASSLLHGTYGYTF
TRBJ2-1 | TRBV10-3 | CAINKGSSPYNEQFF
TRBJ2-5 | TRBV4-3 | CASSHRASGATGSQYF
TRBJ1-1 | TRBV10-3 | CATFQAGTGATEAFF
TRBJ2-1 | TRBV7-8 | CASSLVPGQGSNEQFF
TRBJ2-7 | TRBV4-2 | CASSQERDSIYEQYF
TRBJ2-3 | TRBV18 | CASSEVLVDTQYF
TRBJ1-5 | TRBV5-1 | CASSLAGLEPQHF
TRBJ2-7 | TRBV7-2 | CASSLAPRTGGFTLYEQYF
TRBJ1-4 | TRBV4-3 | CASSQEPGPRKKLFF
TRBJ2-3 | TRBV5-1 | CASSPGLAAPSTDTQYF
TRBJ2-1 | TRBV6-6 | CASIPEGAPRLGEQFF
TRBJ1-3 | TRBV28 | CASSSGGSGNTIYF